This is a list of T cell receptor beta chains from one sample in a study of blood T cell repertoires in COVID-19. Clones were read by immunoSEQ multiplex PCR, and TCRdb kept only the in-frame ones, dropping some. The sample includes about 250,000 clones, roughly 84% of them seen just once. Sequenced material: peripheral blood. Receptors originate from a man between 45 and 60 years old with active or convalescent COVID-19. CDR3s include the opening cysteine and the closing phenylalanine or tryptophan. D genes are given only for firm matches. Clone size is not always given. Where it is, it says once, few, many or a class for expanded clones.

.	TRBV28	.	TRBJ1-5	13	CASSLTPNQPQHF	TGTGCCAGCAGTTTGACACCAAATCAGCCCCAGCATTTT
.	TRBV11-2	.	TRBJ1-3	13	CASSPSSGNTIYF	TGTGCCAGCAGCCCCAGCTCTGGAAACACCATATATTTT
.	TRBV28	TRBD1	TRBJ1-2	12	CASGDRQYGYTF	TGTGCCAGTGGGGACAGGCAGTATGGCTACACCTTC
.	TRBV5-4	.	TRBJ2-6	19	CASSVGDWQAVSGANVLTF	TGTGCCAGCAGCGTGGGGGACTGGCAGGCTGTCTCGGGGGCCAACGTCCTGACTTTC
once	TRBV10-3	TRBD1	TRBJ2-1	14	CAITRDRTYNEQFF	TGTGCCATCACCCGGGACAGGACCTACAATGAGCAGTTCTTC
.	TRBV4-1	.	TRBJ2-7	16	CASSQDQQADLYEQYF	TGCGCCAGCAGCCAAGATCAACAGGCTGACCTATACGAGCAGTACTTC
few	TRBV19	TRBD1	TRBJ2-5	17	CASSTLKQGAKGETQYF	TGTGCCAGTAGTACATTGAAACAGGGGGCGAAGGGTGAGACCCAGTACTTC
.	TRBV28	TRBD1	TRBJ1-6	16	CASSFLQGANNSPLHF	TGTGCCAGCAGTTTTCTACAGGGGGCTAATAATTCACCCCTCCACTTT
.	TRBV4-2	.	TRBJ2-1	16	CASSQLSGTSYNEQFF	TGTGCCAGCAGCCAACTTAGCGGAACCTCCTACAATGAGCAGTTCTTC
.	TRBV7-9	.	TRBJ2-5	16	CASTLGDRQYQETQYF	TGTGCCAGCACCCTAGGAGACAGGCAGTACCAAGAGACCCAGTACTTC
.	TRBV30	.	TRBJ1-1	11	CAWRANTEAFF	TGTGCCTGGAGGGCGAACACTGAAGCTTTCTTT
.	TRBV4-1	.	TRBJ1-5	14	CASSQVLGNQPQHF	TGCGCCAGCAGCCAGGTTCTAGGCAATCAGCCCCAGCATTTT
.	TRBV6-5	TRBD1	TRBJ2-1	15	CASSRGGQGGNEQFF	TGTGCCAGCAGTCGAGGGGGCCAGGGTGGCAATGAGCAGTTCTTC
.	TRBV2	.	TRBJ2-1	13	CASMRDGVNEQFF	TGTGCCAGCATGAGAGACGGGGTCAATGAGCAGTTCTTC
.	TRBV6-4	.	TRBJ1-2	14	CASRADGMGIGYTF	TGTGCCAGCAGAGCGGACGGAATGGGTATTGGCTACACCTTC
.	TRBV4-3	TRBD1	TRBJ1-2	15	CASSQYKTGGYGYTF	TGCGCCAGCAGCCAATACAAGACAGGGGGCTATGGCTACACCTTC
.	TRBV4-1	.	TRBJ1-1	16	CASSQVQGTKVTEAFF	TGCGCCAGCAGCCAGGTTCAGGGTACTAAAGTCACTGAAGCTTTCTTT
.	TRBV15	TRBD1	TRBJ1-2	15	CATSRAATGVGGYTF	TGTGCCACCAGCAGAGCCGCGACAGGGGTGGGAGGCTACACCTTC
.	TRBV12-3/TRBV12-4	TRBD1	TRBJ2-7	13	CASSLAQGGEQYF	TGTGCCAGCAGTTTAGCACAGGGGGGCGAGCAGTACTTC
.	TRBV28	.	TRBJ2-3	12	CASSRGADTQYF	TGTGCCAGCAGCCGGGGTGCAGATACGCAGTATTTT